The text below deals with one T cell receptor (beta chain). This entry comes from a study of blood T cell repertoires in COVID-19. The germline CDR1 and CDR2 sequences are SQVTM and ANQGSEA. The CDR3 totals 12 residues. Deletions cut 1 base from V and 6 bases from J, with 6 bases between. Here immunoSEQ multiplex PCR was the method, and the copy in TCRdb shows in-frame clones only, minus some. The sample shows about 300,000 clones, 86% of them seen only once. The genes are TRBV29-1 and TRBJ2-2, with D perhaps matching TRBD1 (6 bases). The receptor was derived from a man aged 30 to 39 who had recovered from COVID-19. The sequenced sample was PBMCs or T cells enriched from blood (not recorded which). CDR3 amino acids: CSVEGGPGELFF. CDR3 nucleotide sequence: TGCAGCGTTGAAGGGGGGCCCGGGGAGCTGTTTTTT.